This entry is about one T cell receptor (beta chain). What it binds is unknown. This record comes from a study of cytomegalovirus exposure and HLA in healthy donors. PCR primers comprised 60 Vbeta and 13 Jbeta primers. Assay used: immunoSEQ multiplex PCR; TCRdb lists only in-frame clones, some missing. The sample holds 90,000 to 110,000 clones, roughly an eighth seen once. Notes on the study in general: An assumption of roughly uniform sequencing depth across donors underlay the presence/absence analyses. Some TCR beta chains (more than 150 of them) were listed as cytomegalovirus-associated. Later analysis showed TCR association rates varying by HLA locus, highest for DRB1 and lowest for HLA-C.

Healthy bone marrow donors made up the donors. CDR1 MGHRA and CDR2 YSYEKL come from the germline V gene. CDR3 length equals 15 residues. Trimming removed 0 bases from V and 8 bases from J; junction bases left unmatched: 5. Sequencing used PBMCs. The receptor was derived from a middle-aged man in good health and CMV-seropositive. The J gene is TRBJ2-1, the V gene TRBV4-1; TRBD2 agrees at 9 bases. The CDR3 reads CASSQEGSGSDEQFF. The CDR3 region has the DNA TGCGCCAGCAGCCAAGAAGGTAGCGGGAGCGATGAGCAGTTCTTC.